A selection of T cell receptor beta chains follows, all from one sample in a study of blood T cell repertoires in COVID-19. TCRdb's table, derived via immunoSEQ multiplex PCR, lists solely in-frame clones and lacks some. The table lists some 62,000 clones, approximately 80% of them singletons, with roughly 21% in the top ten. The specimen was peripheral blood. The receptors originated from an elderly woman with active or convalescent COVID-19. Each CDR3 is given with its conserved first and last residue. The D gene is left open where the match is weak. Clone size is stated in some rows and not others, as once, few, many or a class when expanded.

>TRBJ1-2|TRBV7-2|.|.
CASSPHQGMGGYTF
TGTGCCAGCAGCCCACACCAGGGAATGGGTGGCTACACCTTC
>TRBJ1-1|TRBV2|.|.
CASRGPQGYTEAFF
TGTGCCAGCAGGGGCCCCCAGGGTTACACTGAAGCTTTCTTT
>TRBJ1-2|TRBV3-1/TRBV3-2|.|TRBD1
CASSPGTGRANYGYTF
TGTGCCAGCAGCCCCGGGACAGGCCGAGCTAACTATGGCTACACCTTC
>TRBJ1-5|TRBV6-1|once|TRBD1
CASSDPRTGQASNQPQHF
TGTGCCAGCAGTGATCCTCGGACAGGCCAGGCGTCTAATCAGCCCCAGCATTTT
>TRBJ2-2|TRBV5-4|.|.
CASSPPPGANTGELFF
TGTGCCAGCAGCCCCCCCCCAGGGGCAAACACCGGGGAGCTGTTTTTT
>TRBJ2-5|TRBV7-9|once|TRBD2
CASSSGLAGGKQETQYF
TGTGCCAGCAGCTCCGGACTAGCGGGGGGGAAGCAAGAGACCCAGTACTTC
>TRBJ2-7|TRBV28|.|TRBD1
CASRTGTGGTYEQYF
TGTGCCAGCAGAACGGGGACAGGGGGAACCTACGAGCAGTACTTC
>TRBJ1-2|TRBV27|.|TRBD1
CARGTGPLNYGYTF
TGTGCCAGAGGGACAGGTCCGCTCAACTATGGCTACACCTTC
>TRBJ2-2|TRBV5-1|.|.
CASSRGTTARVGELFF
TGCGCCAGCAGCCGGGGAACGACTGCCCGCGTCGGGGAGCTGTTTTTT
>TRBJ1-1|TRBV5-1|.|TRBD1
CASSLNRGAEAFF
TGCGCCAGCAGCTTGAACAGGGGCGCGGAAGCTTTCTTT
>TRBJ1-5|TRBV19|.|.
CASSIVGEGTQHF
TGTGCCAGTAGTATAGTGGGGGAGGGAACCCAGCATTTT
>TRBJ1-3|TRBV5-1|few|TRBD1
CASSSSTGASGNTIYF
TGCGCCAGCAGCTCCTCGACAGGGGCCTCTGGAAACACCATATATTTT
>TRBJ2-7|TRBV3-1/TRBV3-2|.|TRBD1
CASSLRPGQGAKQYF
TGTGCCAGCAGCCTAAGGCCGGGACAGGGGGCGAAGCAGTACTTC
>TRBJ2-7|TRBV10-3|once|TRBD1
CAIKPTGTGQQGTYEQYF
TGTGCCATCAAACCGACTGGCACGGGACAGCAAGGAACCTACGAGCAGTACTTC
>TRBJ2-7|TRBV15|.|.
CATSRLGGGSSYEQYF
TGTGCCACCAGCAGATTAGGGGGAGGGAGCTCCTACGAGCAGTACTTC
>TRBJ1-4|TRBV30|few|.
CAWTTRGWEKLFF
TGTGCCTGGACGACGAGGGGGTGGGAAAAACTGTTTTTT
>TRBJ2-3|TRBV5-1|.|.
CASSFTGRSYTDTQYF
TGCGCCAGCAGCTTTACAGGGAGATCCTATACAGATACGCAGTATTTT
>TRBJ1-2|TRBV5-6|once|.
CASSLIVNYGYTF
TGTGCCAGCAGCTTGATAGTCAACTATGGCTACACCTTC
>TRBJ1-5|TRBV7-8|.|.
CASSSSGILVLNQPQHF
TGTGCCAGCAGCTCGAGCGGGATACTTGTGTTAAATCAGCCCCAGCATTTT
>TRBJ1-1|TRBV27|.|.
CASSSGWRGTEAFF
TGTGCCAGTAGCTCGGGATGGCGGGGCACTGAAGCTTTCTTT
>TRBJ1-1|TRBV5-8|once|.
CATGGVSTEAFF
TGTGCCACCGGAGGGGTGAGCACTGAAGCTTTCTTT
>TRBJ1-1|TRBV5-6|.|TRBD1
CASSTIQGAKGNTEAFF
TGTGCCAGCAGCACGATACAGGGGGCTAAAGGGAACACTGAAGCTTTCTTT
>TRBJ2-7|TRBV6-5|.|TRBD1
CASSYSSFGQGYEQYF
TGTGCCAGCAGTTACTCGTCGTTTGGACAGGGCTACGAGCAGTACTTC
>TRBJ1-1|TRBV11-1|.|.
CASSWTGHPNTEAFF
TGTGCCAGCAGCTGGACGGGACATCCGAACACTGAAGCTTTCTTT
>TRBJ1-1|TRBV11-3|.|TRBD1
CASSLTGVNTEAFF
TGTGCCAGCAGCCTTACAGGGGTGAACACTGAAGCTTTCTTT
>TRBJ1-6|TRBV13|.|.
CASSLGQFNSPLHF
TGTGCCAGCAGCTTAGGGCAGTTTAATTCACCCCTCCACTTT
>TRBJ1-2|TRBV10-2|.|TRBD1
CASSEIWGTGDGYTF
TGCGCCAGCAGTGAAATATGGGGGACAGGGGATGGCTACACCTTC
>TRBJ1-1|TRBV7-2|.|.
CASSSGGVTEAFF
TGTGCCAGCAGCTCCGGGGGGGTCACTGAAGCTTTCTTT
>TRBJ2-2|TRBV4-2|.|TRBD2
CASSQVSSGLAENTGELFF
TGTGCCAGCAGCCAAGTCTCTTCAGGACTAGCGGAGAACACCGGGGAGCTGTTTTTT
>TRBJ2-1|TRBV29-1|.|TRBD2
CSVEAILAESSYNEQFF
TGCAGCGTTGAAGCGATCCTAGCGGAGAGCTCCTACAATGAGCAGTTCTTC
>TRBJ1-5|TRBV21-1|.|.
CASRQGNQPQHF
TGTGCCAGCCGACAGGGTAATCAGCCCCAGCATTTT
>TRBJ1-1|TRBV5-4|.|TRBD1
CASSSRTGGGNTEAFF
TGTGCCAGCAGCTCCCGGACAGGGGGGGGGAACACTGAAGCTTTCTTT
>TRBJ2-3|TRBV18|.|TRBD2
CASSPGGRETLSTDTQYF
TGTGCCAGCTCACCGGGAGGGAGAGAGACTCTAAGCACAGATACGCAGTATTTT
>TRBJ2-7|TRBV2|.|.
CASSLTGPYEQYF
TGTGCCAGCAGTCTCACAGGGCCATACGAGCAGTACTTC
>TRBJ2-2|TRBV10-3|few|.
CAISELGELFF
TGTGCCATCAGTGAGCTCGGGGAGCTGTTTTTT
>TRBJ2-5|TRBV5-1|.|TRBD1
CASSSGTGTAQETQYF
TGCGCCAGCAGCTCGGGAACAGGGACAGCTCAAGAGACCCAGTACTTC
>TRBJ1-3|TRBV5-1|.|.
CASWRNTIYF
TGCGCCAGCTGGCGGAACACCATATATTTT
>TRBJ1-1|TRBV7-9|large|TRBD1
CASRYPDRGHTEAFF
TGTGCCAGCAGATACCCCGACAGGGGCCACACTGAAGCTTTCTTT
>TRBJ1-5|TRBV5-1|.|.
CASSLGTSPHQPQHF
TGCGCCAGCAGCCTAGGGACATCCCCTCATCAGCCCCAGCATTTT
>TRBJ1-2|TRBV15|.|TRBD1
CATSRVGTVYGYTF
TGTGCCACCAGCAGAGTCGGGACAGTCTATGGCTACACCTTC
>TRBJ1-1|TRBV4-1|.|.
CASSRAQGFNTEAFF
TGCGCCAGCAGCCGGGCCCAGGGTTTTAACACTGAAGCTTTCTTT
>TRBJ2-5|TRBV14|.|.
CASSQRTGETQYF
TGTGCCAGCAGCCAAAGGACTGGGGAGACCCAGTACTTC
>TRBJ1-2|TRBV12-3/TRBV12-4|.|.
CASSLGTDYGYTF
TGTGCCAGCAGTTTAGGGACAGACTATGGCTACACCTTC
>TRBJ1-2|TRBV21-1|.|.
CASSNWRAAVNYGYTF
TGTGCCAGCAGCAACTGGAGAGCAGCCGTTAACTATGGCTACACCTTC
>TRBJ1-4|TRBV7-8|.|.
CASSLNSIATNEKLFF
TGTGCCAGCAGCTTAAATAGTATCGCAACTAATGAAAAACTGTTTTTT